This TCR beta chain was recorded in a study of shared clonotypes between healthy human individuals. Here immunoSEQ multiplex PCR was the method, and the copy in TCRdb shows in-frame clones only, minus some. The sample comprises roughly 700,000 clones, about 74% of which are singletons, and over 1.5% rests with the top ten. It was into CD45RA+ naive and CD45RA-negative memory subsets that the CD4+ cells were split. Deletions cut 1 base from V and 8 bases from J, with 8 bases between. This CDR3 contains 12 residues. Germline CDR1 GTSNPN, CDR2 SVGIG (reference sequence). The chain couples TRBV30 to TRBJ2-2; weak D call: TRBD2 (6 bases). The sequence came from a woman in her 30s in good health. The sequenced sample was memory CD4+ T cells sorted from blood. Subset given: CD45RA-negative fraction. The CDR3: CAWSGAGGELFF. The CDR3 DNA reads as TGTGCCTGGAGTGGGGCGGGAGGGGAGCTGTTTTTT.